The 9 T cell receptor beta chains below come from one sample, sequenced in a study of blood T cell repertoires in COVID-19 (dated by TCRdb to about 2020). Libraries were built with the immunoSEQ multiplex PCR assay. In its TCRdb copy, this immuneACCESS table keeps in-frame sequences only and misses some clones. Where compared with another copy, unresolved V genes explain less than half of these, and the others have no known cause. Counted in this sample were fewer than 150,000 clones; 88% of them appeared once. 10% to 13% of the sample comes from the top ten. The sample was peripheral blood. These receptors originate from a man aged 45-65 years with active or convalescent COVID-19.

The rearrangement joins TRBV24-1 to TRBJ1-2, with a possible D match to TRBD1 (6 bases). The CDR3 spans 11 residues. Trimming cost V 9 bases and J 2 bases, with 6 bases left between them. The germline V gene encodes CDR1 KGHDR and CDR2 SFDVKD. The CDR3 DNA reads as TGTGCCACCCAGGGGAACTATGGCTACACCTTC. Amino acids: CATQGNYGYTF.

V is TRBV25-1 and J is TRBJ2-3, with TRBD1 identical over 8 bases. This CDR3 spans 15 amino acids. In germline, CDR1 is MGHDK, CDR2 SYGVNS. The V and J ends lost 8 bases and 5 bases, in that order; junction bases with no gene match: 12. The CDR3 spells CASRGSGGFGDTQYF. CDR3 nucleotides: TGTGCCAGCCGGGGGTCAGGGGGCTTTGGAGATACGCAGTATTTT.

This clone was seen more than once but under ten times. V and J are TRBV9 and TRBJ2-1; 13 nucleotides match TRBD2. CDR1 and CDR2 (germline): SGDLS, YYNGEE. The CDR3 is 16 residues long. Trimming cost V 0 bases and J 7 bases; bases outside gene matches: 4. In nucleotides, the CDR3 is TGTGCCAGCAGCGTAGAGGGACTAGCGGGGTGGAATGAGCAGTTCTTC. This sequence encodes CASSVEGLAGWNEQFF. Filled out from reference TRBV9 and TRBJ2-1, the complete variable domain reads DSGVTQTPKHLITATGQRVTLRCSPRSGDLSVYWYQQSLDQGLQFLIQYYNGEERAKGNILERFSAQQFPDLHSELNLSSLELGDSALYFCASSVEGLAGWNEQFFGPGTRLTVL.

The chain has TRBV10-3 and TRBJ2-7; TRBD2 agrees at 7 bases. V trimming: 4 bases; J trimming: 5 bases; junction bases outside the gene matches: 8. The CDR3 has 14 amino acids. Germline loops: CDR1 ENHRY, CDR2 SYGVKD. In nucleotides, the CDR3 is TGTGCCATCAGTGGGGTTGGCGGGAGCCACGAGCAGTACTTC. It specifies CAISGVGGSHEQYF.

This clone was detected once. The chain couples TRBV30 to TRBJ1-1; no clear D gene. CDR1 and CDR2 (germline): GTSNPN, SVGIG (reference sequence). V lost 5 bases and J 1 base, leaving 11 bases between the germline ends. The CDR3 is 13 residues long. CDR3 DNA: TGTGCCTGGGGCCGAACAAGGAACACTGAAGCTTTCTTT. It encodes CAWGRTRNTEAFF.

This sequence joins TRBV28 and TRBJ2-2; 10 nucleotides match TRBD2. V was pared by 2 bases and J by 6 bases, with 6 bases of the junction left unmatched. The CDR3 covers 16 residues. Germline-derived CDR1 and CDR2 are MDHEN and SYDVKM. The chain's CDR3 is CASSLTSGKVAGELFF. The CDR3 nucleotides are TGTGCCAGCAGTTTAACTAGCGGGAAAGTAGCCGGGGAGCTGTTTTTT. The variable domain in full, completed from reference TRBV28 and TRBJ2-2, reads DVKVTQSSRYLVKRTGEKVFLECVQDMDHENMFWYRQDPGLGLRLIYFSYDVKMKEKGDIPEGYSVSREKKERFSLILESASTNQTSMYLCASSLTSGKVAGELFFGEGSRLTVL.

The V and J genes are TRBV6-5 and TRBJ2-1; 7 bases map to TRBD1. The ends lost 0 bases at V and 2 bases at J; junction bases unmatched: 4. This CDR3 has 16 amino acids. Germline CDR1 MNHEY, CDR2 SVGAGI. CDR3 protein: CASSYSGGVAYNEQFF. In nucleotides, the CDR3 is TGTGCCAGCAGTTACTCAGGGGGCGTCGCCTACAATGAGCAGTTCTTC.

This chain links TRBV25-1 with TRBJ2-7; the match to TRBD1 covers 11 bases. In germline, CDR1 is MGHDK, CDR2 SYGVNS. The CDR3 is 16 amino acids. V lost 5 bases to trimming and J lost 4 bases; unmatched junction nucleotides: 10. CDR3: CASSSHAGTGGYEQYF. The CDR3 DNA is TGTGCCAGCAGTTCCCACGCCGGGACAGGGGGGTACGAGCAGTACTTC.

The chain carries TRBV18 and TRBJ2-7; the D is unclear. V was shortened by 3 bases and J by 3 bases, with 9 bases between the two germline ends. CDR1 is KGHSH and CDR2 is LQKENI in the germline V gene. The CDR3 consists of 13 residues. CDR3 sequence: CASSPSRSYEQYF. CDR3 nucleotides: TGTGCCAGCTCACCCTCGAGGAGCTACGAGCAGTACTTC.